The 14 T cell receptor beta chains in this list originate from one sample, sequenced in a study of blood T cell repertoires in COVID-19. Data came from immunoSEQ multiplex PCR; TCRdb stores just in-frame clones and leaves some out. Here the sample spans roughly 80,000 clones, around 79% being singletons. The sample taken for sequencing was peripheral blood. The receptor set was obtained from an elderly man with acute or convalescent COVID-19.

The CDR3 region has the DNA TGCGCCAGCAGTGAGTCTCGCCCCGGGACAGGGCAAACTGAAGCTTTCTTT. It encodes CASSESRPGTGQTEAFF. The chain joins TRBV10-2 to TRBJ1-1; TRBD1 matches 9 bases. The CDR3 consists of 17 residues. With V trimmed by 0 bases and J by 5 bases, 10 bases remained unmatched. CDR1 is WSHSY, CDR2 SAAADI, per germline.

The rearrangement uses TRBV14 and TRBJ1-4; D perhaps matches TRBD1 (5 bases). Germline values: CDR1 SGHDN, CDR2 FVKESK. V gave up 3 bases and J gave up 8 bases, with 10 bases separating them. The CDR3 is 13 residues long. The CDR3 coding sequence is TGTGCCAGCAGCCAGGGGAGGGGCGAAAAACTGTTTTTT. Translated, it gives CASSQGRGEKLFF.

V gene TRBV14 combines with J gene TRBJ1-1; D perhaps matches TRBD1 (5 bases). CDR1 SGHDN and CDR2 FVKESK come from the germline V gene. With 1 base removed from V and 0 bases from J, the gap between germline ends came to 9 bases. This CDR3 comprises 15 residues. The CDR3 loop reads CASSQGGWVNTEAFF. The CDR3 coding sequence is TGTGCCAGCAGCCAAGGGGGCTGGGTGAACACTGAAGCTTTCTTT.

The chain uses TRBV6-1 and TRBJ2-1; 8 bases line up with TRBD1. Germline assignment: CDR1 MNHNS and CDR2 SASEGT. J lost 9 bases, V lost 2 bases, and 15 bases had no gene match. This CDR3 is 17 amino acids long. The chain's CDR3 is CASSEFVRGLTGREQFF. The CDR3 region has the DNA TGTGCCAGCAGTGAATTCGTCAGGGGGCTTACAGGTCGTGAGCAGTTCTTC.

The chain employs TRBV5-1 and TRBJ1-2; the D gene is possibly TRBD1 (6 bases). Germline V lookup: CDR1 SGHRS, CDR2 YFSETQ. Trimming left V 1 base short and J 2 bases short, with 12 bases between. The CDR3 runs 15 residues. The CDR3 region has the DNA TGCGCCAGCAGCTTGTCCGCTGGACAGAACTATGGCTACACCTTC. Translated: CASSLSAGQNYGYTF.

The chain couples TRBV6-5 to TRBJ2-7, with D maybe TRBD2 (6 bases). The CDR3 extends over 16 amino acids. In germline, CDR1 is MNHEY, CDR2 SVGAGI. V was shortened by 4 bases and J by 3 bases, with 19 bases between the two germline ends. CDR3 protein: CASSSGGGRLSYEQYF. The CDR3 DNA reads TGTGCCAGCAGTTCTGGCGGAGGGAGGCTCAGCTACGAGCAGTACTTC.

The V gene is TRBV3-1 (or the pseudogene TRBV3-2), the J gene TRBJ1-1, with 7 bases fitting TRBD1. Per the germline V gene, CDR1 is LGHDT and CDR2 is YNNKEL (reference sequence). The CDR3 is made up of 15 amino acids. V dropped 2 bases and J dropped 1; count of bases not matched to a gene: 4. The CDR3 DNA sequence: TGTGCCAGCAGCCAATCGGACAGGACGAACACTGAAGCTTTCTTT. Translating gives CASSQSDRTNTEAFF.

V is TRBV6-5 and J is TRBJ2-5, with TRBD1 as a possible D gene (7 bases). Looked up from germline, CDR1 is MNHEY and CDR2 is SVGAGI. Trimming took 4 bases from V and 5 from J, leaving 11 bases between them. The CDR3 runs to 13 residues. The CDR3 protein is CASSSTGRETQYF. In nucleotides, the CDR3 is TGTGCCAGCAGTTCGACAGGGAGGGAGACCCAGTACTTC.

The CDR3 region is CASSPPLGETQYF. The CDR3 DNA sequence: TGTGCCAGCTCACCTCCTCTCGGAGAGACCCAGTACTTC. The rearrangement joins TRBV18 to TRBJ2-5; D is unclear. Deletions cut 3 bases from V and 4 bases from J, with 9 bases between. Germline loops: CDR1 KGHSH, CDR2 LQKENI. The CDR3 covers 13 residues. The full variable domain, with the rest looked up from reference TRBV18 and TRBJ2-5, is NAGVMQNPRHLVRRRGQEARLRCSPMKGHSHVYWYRQLPEEGLKFMVYLQKENIIDESGMPKERFSAEFPKEGPSILRIQQVVRGDSAAYFCASSPPLGETQYFGPGTRLLVL.

The rearrangement links TRBV4-1 to TRBJ2-7; 7 bases map to TRBD1. The CDR3 spans 14 residues. In germline, CDR1 is MGHRA, CDR2 YSYEKL. V was clipped by 1 base and J by 1 base; unmatched bases: 1. CDR3 sequence (DNA): TGCGCCAGCAGCCAAGGGGACAGATCCTACGAGCAGTACTTC. This codes for CASSQGDRSYEQYF.

The genes are TRBV6-1 and TRBJ1-3; 9 bases fit TRBD1. The CDR3 totals 20 residues. J lost 0 bases, V lost 2 bases, and 14 bases had no gene match. Germline-derived CDR1 and CDR2 are MNHNS and SASEGT. The CDR3 DNA sequence: TGTGCCAGCAGTGAATCCCCTCTGGGGACAGGGTCTCTCTCTGGAAACACCATATATTTT. Protein: CASSESPLGTGSLSGNTIYF.

The V call is TRBV5-4, the J call TRBJ2-3, with TRBD2 matching 8 bases. The CDR3 extends over 16 amino acids. After removal of 1 base from V and 0 bases from J, the junction contained 4 bases not matched to a gene. Germline V gene sequence: CDR1 SGHNT, CDR2 YYREEE (reference sequence). The CDR3 loop is CASSLTLAGSTDTQYF. The DNA for the CDR3 is TGTGCCAGCAGCTTGACGCTAGCGGGTAGCACAGATACGCAGTATTTT.

This clone was recorded once. The chain has TRBV6-5 and TRBJ2-2; TRBD1 matches 7 bases. The CDR3 runs 15 residues. The ends lost 10 bases at V and 4 bases at J; junction bases unmatched: 12. Germline CDR1 is MNHEY and CDR2 is SVGAGI. CDR3 nucleotide sequence: TGTGCCACCCTACCGACAGGGCGGTCCACCGGGGAGCTGTTTTTT. It yields the protein CATLPTGRSTGELFF.

The CDR3 loop reads CASSIAPGSTYGYTF. The CDR3 DNA reads TGTGCCAGTAGTATAGCCCCAGGATCTACCTATGGCTACACCTTC. The gene calls are TRBV19 and TRBJ1-2; D is undetermined. The CDR3 length is 15 residues. The germline V and J ends were trimmed by 1 base and 4 bases, with 13 bases remaining between them. In germline, CDR1 is LNHDA, CDR2 SQIVND (reference sequence).